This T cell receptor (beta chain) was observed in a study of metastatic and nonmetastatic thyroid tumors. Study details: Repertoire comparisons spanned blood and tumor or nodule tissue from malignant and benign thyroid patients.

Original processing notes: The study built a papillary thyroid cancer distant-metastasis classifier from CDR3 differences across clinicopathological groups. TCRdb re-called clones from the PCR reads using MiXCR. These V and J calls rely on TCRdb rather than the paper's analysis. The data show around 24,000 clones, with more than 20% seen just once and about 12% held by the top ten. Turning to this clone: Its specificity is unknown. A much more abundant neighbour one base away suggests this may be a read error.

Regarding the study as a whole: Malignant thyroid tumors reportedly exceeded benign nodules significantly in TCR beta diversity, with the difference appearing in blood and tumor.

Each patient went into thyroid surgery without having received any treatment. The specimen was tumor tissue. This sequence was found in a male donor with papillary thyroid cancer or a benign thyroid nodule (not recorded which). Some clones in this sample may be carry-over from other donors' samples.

The CDR3 DNA reads TGTGCCATCAGCGACCGAGGGACATACAAGAGCACAGATACGCAGTATTTT. Translation gives CAISDRGTYKSTDTQYF. This chain joins TRBV10-3 and TRBJ2-3; perhaps TRBD1 as D (6 bases). The CDR3 runs 17 residues. Germline loops: CDR1 ENHRY, CDR2 SYGVKD. Trimming took 6 bases from V and 0 from J, leaving 19 bases between them.